Following are 12 T cell receptor beta chains from one sample sequenced in a study of blood T cell repertoires in COVID-19. Clones were read by immunoSEQ multiplex PCR, and TCRdb kept only the in-frame ones, dropping some. In the table there are roughly 140,000 clones, 70% to 90% of which are singletons. The specimen was peripheral blood. All receptors derive from a woman aged 55-70 years with COVID-19, enrolled during active disease.

The V and J genes are TRBV6-5 and TRBJ1-1; 7 bases map to TRBD1. Trimming at V came to 7 bases and at J to 7 bases, leaving 3 bases not matched to a gene. This CDR3 region has 11 residues. Germline-derived CDR1 and CDR2 are MNHEY and SVGAGI. Here the CDR3 reads CASNNRGEAFF. For the CDR3, the DNA is TGTGCCAGCAATAACAGGGGTGAAGCTTTCTTT.

This chain uses TRBV10-2 with TRBJ1-1; D uncertain. The V and J ends lost 3 bases and 7 bases respectively, with 12 bases between them. Germline V lookup: CDR1 WSHSY, CDR2 SAAADI. The length of the CDR3 is 13 residues. DNA of the CDR3: TGCGCCAGCAGTGATATTGGCGGATATGAAGCTTTCTTT. Encoded protein: CASSDIGGYEAFF.

CDR3 sequence: CASSYGTVSNIQYF. As DNA, the CDR3 is TGTGCCAGCAGTTATGGGACAGTCTCCAACATTCAGTACTTC. The chain is built from TRBV7-9 and TRBJ2-4; TRBD1 matches 7 bases. CDR3 length: 14 residues. Germline V gene data show CDR1 as SEHNR and CDR2 as FQNEAQ (reference sequence). Losses at the gene ends were 6 bases for V and 7 bases for J; bases not matched to a gene: 9. Combining the CDR3 with reference TRBV7-9 and TRBJ2-4 gives the whole variable domain DTGVSQNPRHKITKRGQNVTFRCDPISEHNRLYWYRQTLGQGPEFLTYFQNEAQLEKSRLLSDRFSAERPKGSFSTLEIQRTEQGDSAMYLCASSYGTVSNIQYFGAGTRLSVL.

On this clone itself: The identical CDR3 is also encoded by other nucleotide sequences in the sample. V is TRBV7-3 and J is TRBJ2-5; 10 bases map to TRBD2. With 2 bases clipped from V and 1 base from J, the junction kept 1 base outside the gene matches. The CDR3 consists of 15 residues. Germline V gene sequence: CDR1 SGHTA, CDR2 FQGTGA. The CDR3 DNA reads TGTGCCAGCAGCTTACTAGCGGGGGTCCAAGAGACCCAGTACTTC. This translates into CASSLLAGVQETQYF.

This chain joins TRBV6-1 and TRBJ1-1; D is perhaps TRBD1 (5 bases). The ends were cut back, 1 base at V and 1 base at J, with 13 bases in the middle. The germline CDR1 and CDR2 sequences are MNHNS and SASEGT. The CDR3 sequence is 16 residues long. The CDR3 protein is CASSEGAGVPNTEAFF. CDR3 nucleotide sequence: TGTGCCAGCAGTGAAGGGGCGGGGGTCCCGAACACTGAAGCTTTCTTT.

The chain couples TRBV4-2 to TRBJ1-4; a weak D match, TRBD1 (6 bases). The CDR3 length is 15 residues. Germline V gives CDR1 LGHNA, CDR2 YNFKEQ. Trimming removed 5 bases from V and 6 bases from J, with 16 bases in between. DNA for the CDR3: TGTGCCAGCAGCACAAGGGGGATTTCTCATGAAAAACTGTTTTTT. This sequence encodes CASSTRGISHEKLFF.

V is TRBV19 and J is TRBJ1-6; a weak D match, TRBD1 (5 bases). The CDR3 covers 13 residues. Per the germline V gene, CDR1 is LNHDA and CDR2 is SQIVND (reference sequence). V dropped 5 bases and J dropped 7 bases, with 9 bases sitting between them. CDR3 in DNA: TGTGCCAGTAGTGGGGGGGGAAATTCACCCCTCCACTTT. Translating it yields CASSGGGNSPLHF. The full variable domain, rest sourced from reference TRBV19 and TRBJ1-6, is DGGITQSPKYLFRKEGQNVTLSCEQNLNHDAMYWYRQDPGQGLRLIYYSQIVNDFQKGDIAEGYSVSREKKESFPLTVTSAQKNPTAFYLCASSGGGNSPLHFGNGTRLTVT.

CDR3 nucleotides: TGTGCCAGCAGTCGAGGGACTAGCGGCTTCTACAATGAGCAGTTCTTC. Amino acid sequence: CASSRGTSGFYNEQFF. This chain links TRBV25-1 with TRBJ2-1; 11 nucleotides agree with TRBD2. CDR1 and CDR2 (germline): MGHDK, SYGVNS. This CDR3 region has 16 residues. The trim removed 5 bases at V and 3 bases at J, leaving 6 bases unmatched.

V usage is TRBV19 and J usage is TRBJ1-2; 8 bases fit TRBD1. Germline assignment: CDR1 LNHDA and CDR2 SQIVND (reference sequence). V was clipped by 4 bases and J by 4 bases; unmatched bases: 14. The CDR3 is made up of 17 amino acids. Here the CDR3 reads CASSKGGPRTGLYGYTF. As DNA, the CDR3 is TGTGCCAGTAGTAAAGGTGGGCCTCGGACAGGGCTCTATGGCTACACCTTC.

V and J are TRBV7-9 and TRBJ2-5; D is possibly TRBD1 (5 bases). The V end was cut by 1 base, the J end by 4 bases, with 13 bases between. This CDR3 comprises 15 residues. Germline loops: CDR1 SEHNR, CDR2 FQNEAQ (reference sequence). The CDR3 DNA reads as TGTGCCAGCAGCTTAGGGGCAGGGTGGGGAGAGACCCAGTACTTC. It yields the protein CASSLGAGWGETQYF.

This clone was found once. The chain is built from TRBV9 and TRBJ2-6, with D possibly matching TRBD1 (5 bases). The CDR3 is made up of 18 amino acids. Germline CDR1 is SGDLS and CDR2 is YYNGEE. The V gene lost 0 bases and the J gene lost 0 bases, with 13 bases spanning the gap. CDR3 sequence: CASSVEGLGSSGANVLTF. CDR3 in DNA: TGTGCCAGCAGCGTAGAGGGGTTGGGAAGCTCTGGGGCCAACGTCCTGACTTTC.

Here the CDR3 reads CASKPGQGGTEAFF. In DNA form, the CDR3 reads TGTGCCAGCAAACCCGGACAGGGGGGCACTGAAGCTTTCTTT. This chain uses TRBV6-4 with TRBJ1-1; TRBD1 matches at 10 bases. Losses at the gene ends were 7 bases for V and 4 bases for J; bases not matched to a gene: 6. The CDR3 loop spans 14 amino acids. Germline CDR1 and CDR2: MRHNA and SNTAGT.